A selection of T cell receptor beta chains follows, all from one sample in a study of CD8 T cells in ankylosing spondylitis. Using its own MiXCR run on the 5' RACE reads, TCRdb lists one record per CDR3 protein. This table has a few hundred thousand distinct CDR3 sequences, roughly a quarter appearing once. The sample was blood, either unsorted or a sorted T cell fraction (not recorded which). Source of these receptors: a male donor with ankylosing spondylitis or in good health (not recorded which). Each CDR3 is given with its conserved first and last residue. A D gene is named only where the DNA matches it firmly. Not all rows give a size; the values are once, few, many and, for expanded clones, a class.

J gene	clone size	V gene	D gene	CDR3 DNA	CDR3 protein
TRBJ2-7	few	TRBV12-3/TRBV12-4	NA	TGTGCCAGCAGTTCATATAAGACAGCTTACGAGCAGTACTTC	CASSSYKTAYEQYF
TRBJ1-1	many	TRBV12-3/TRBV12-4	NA	TGTGCCAGCAGTCGTCCCCCGCCTTCGACAGGTGAAGCTTTCTTT	CASSRPPPSTGEAFF
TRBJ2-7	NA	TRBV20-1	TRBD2	TGCAGTGCAAGAACTAGCGGGGGACCCTACGAGCAGTACTTC	CSARTSGGPYEQYF
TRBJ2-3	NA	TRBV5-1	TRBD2	TGCGCCAGCAGCTCCGAACCGGGACTAAGCACAGATACGCAGTATTTT	CASSSEPGLSTDTQYF
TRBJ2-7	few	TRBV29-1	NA	TGCAGCGTTGAAGGTGCGGATTACGAGCAGTACTTC	CSVEGADYEQYF
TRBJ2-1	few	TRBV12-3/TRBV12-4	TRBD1	TGTGCCAGCAGTTCGGGACAGGTTGGTGAGCAGTTCTTC	CASSSGQVGEQFF
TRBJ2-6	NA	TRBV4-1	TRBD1	TGCGCCAGCAGCCAGGAGACAGGGTTCTCTGGGGCCAACGTCCTGACTTTC	CASSQETGFSGANVLTF
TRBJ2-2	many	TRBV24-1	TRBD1	TGTGCCACCAGCCGGGACAGGCCAACCGGGGAGCTGTTTTTT	CATSRDRPTGELFF
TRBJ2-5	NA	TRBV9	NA	TGTGCCAGCAGCGTCGACGGGGTTCGGGAGACCCAGTACTTC	CASSVDGVRETQYF
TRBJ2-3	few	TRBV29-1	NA	TGCAGCCTTGGGACAACAGATACGCAGTATTTT	CSLGTTDTQYF
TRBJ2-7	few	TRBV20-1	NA	TGCAGTGCTAGGCCCGACTACGAGCAGTACTTC	CSARPDYEQYF
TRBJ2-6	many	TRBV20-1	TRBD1	TGCAGTGCTAGGGACAGGGACTCTGGGGCCAACGTCCTGACTTTC	CSARDRDSGANVLTF
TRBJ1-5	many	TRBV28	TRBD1	TGTGCCAGCAGTTTGCCACAGGGGCGAAATCAGCCCCAGCATTTT	CASSLPQGRNQPQHF
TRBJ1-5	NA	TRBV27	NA	TGTGCCAGCAGCAGAGGACAGAGCAATCAGCCCCAGCATTTT	CASSRGQSNQPQHF
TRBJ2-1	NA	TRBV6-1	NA	TGTGCCAGCAGCATGACAGCCTACAATGAGCAGTTCTTC	CASSMTAYNEQFF
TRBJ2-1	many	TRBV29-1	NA	TGCAGCGTTGTAGGGGGGAGCTCCTACAATGAGCAGTTCTTC	CSVVGGSSYNEQFF
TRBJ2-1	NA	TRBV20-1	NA	TGCAGTGCCCCGACAGAATTCGGCTTGAATGAGCAGTTCTTC	CSAPTEFGLNEQFF
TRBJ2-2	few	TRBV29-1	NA	TGCAGCGTTGACCTCCCGGGGGCGAACACCGGGGAGCTGTTTTTT	CSVDLPGANTGELFF
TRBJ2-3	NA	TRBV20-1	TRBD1	TGCAGTGCCCACCAGGACAGGGGGCTAGCGGATACGCAGTATTTT	CSAHQDRGLADTQYF
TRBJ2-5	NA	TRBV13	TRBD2	TGTGCCAGCAGCTTTCCGGGAGGGACGGAGACCCAGTACTTC	CASSFPGGTETQYF
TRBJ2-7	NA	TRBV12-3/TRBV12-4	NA	TGTGCCAGCAGTCCAAGCCTCACCTACGAGCAGTACTTC	CASSPSLTYEQYF
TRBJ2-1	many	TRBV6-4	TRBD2	TGTGCCAGCAGTGAAGAGCGGGGGGGCCGATACAATGAGCAGTTCTTC	CASSEERGGRYNEQFF
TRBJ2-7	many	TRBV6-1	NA	TGTGCCAGCAGCGTTGCAGGGGCGATCTCCTACGAGCAGTACTTC	CASSVAGAISYEQYF
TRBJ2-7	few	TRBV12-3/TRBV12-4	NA	TGTGCCAGCAGCCTGGGGGCAGCCCTGACCTACGAGCAGTACTTC	CASSLGAALTYEQYF
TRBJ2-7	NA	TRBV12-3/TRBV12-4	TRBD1	TGTGCCAGCAGTTTTTCCTACAGGGGTGGTTGGCAGTACTTC	CASSFSYRGGWQYF
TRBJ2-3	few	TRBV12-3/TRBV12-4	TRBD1	TGTGCCAGCAGTTTAGAGGACAGGGCTCGGGATACGCAGTATTTT	CASSLEDRARDTQYF
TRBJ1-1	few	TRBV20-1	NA	TGCAGTGCACCCGAAGGGCCGAACACTGAAGCTTTCTTT	CSAPEGPNTEAFF
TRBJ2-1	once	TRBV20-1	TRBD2	TGCAGTGCTAGAGCCCCTAGCGGGGGGTACAATGAGCAGTTCTTC	CSARAPSGGYNEQFF